The following is a T cell receptor beta chain sequence with its context. The CDR3 sequence is 18 residues long. Germline V gene sequence: CDR1 SGHTA, CDR2 FQGNSA. Trimming took 5 bases from V and 0 from J; bases not matched to a gene: 8. The sample is drawn from a study of blood T cell repertoires in COVID-19. Only in-frame clones appear in the TCRdb table, and some are missing; sequencing was by immunoSEQ multiplex PCR. The sample includes 250,000 or so clones, 86% seen only once; the top ten take under 3%. The chain employs TRBV7-2 and TRBJ1-6, with TRBD1 matching 9 bases. The source of this sequence is a young woman who had recovered from COVID-19. The specimen was PBMCs or T cells enriched from blood (not recorded which). The CDR3 spells CASSVGQGIYSYNSPLHF. CDR3 DNA sequence: TGTGCCAGCAGCGTCGGACAGGGGATTTACTCCTATAATTCACCCCTCCACTTT.